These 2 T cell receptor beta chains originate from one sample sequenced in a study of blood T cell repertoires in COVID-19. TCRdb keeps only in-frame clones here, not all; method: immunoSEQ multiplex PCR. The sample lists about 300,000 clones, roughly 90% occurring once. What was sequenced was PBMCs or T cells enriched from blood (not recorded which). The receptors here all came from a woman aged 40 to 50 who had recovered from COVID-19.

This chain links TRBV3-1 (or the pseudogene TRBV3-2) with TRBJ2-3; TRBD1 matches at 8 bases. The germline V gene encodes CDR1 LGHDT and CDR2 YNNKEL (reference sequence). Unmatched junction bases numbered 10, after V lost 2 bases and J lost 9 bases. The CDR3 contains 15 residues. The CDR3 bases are TGTGCCAGCAGCCAAAATCCCTCGACAGGGGCAACGCAGTATTTT. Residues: CASSQNPSTGATQYF.

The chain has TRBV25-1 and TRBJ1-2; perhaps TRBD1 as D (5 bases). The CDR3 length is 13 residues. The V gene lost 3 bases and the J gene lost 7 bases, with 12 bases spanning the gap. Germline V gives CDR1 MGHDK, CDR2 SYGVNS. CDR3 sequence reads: CASSDHPGIGYTF. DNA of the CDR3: TGTGCCAGCAGTGACCACCCAGGGATTGGCTACACCTTC.